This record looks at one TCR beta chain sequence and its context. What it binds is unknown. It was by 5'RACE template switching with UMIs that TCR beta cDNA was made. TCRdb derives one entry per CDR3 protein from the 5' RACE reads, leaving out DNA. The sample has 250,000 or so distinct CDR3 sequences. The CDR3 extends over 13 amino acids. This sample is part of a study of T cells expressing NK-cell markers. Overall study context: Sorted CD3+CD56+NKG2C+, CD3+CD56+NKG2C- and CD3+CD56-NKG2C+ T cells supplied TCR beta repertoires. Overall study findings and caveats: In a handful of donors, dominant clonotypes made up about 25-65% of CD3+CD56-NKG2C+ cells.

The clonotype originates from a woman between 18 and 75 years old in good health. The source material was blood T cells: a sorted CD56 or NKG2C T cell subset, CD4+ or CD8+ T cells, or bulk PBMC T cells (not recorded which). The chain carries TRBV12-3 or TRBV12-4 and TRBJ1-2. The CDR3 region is CASSFVTNYGYTF.